The 28 T cell receptor beta chains given below trace back to one sample, sequenced in a study of T cells in Graves' hyperthyroidism and ophthalmopathy. Using RNA transcripts as the source, TCR beta CDR3 regions were amplified. HTBI primers drove first-round RT-PCR of the TCR CDR3. TCRdb analysed the multiplex PCR reads with MiXCR anew, one entry per CDR3 protein. The data contain 330,000 or so distinct CDR3 sequences, around 18% of them seen just once; the ten biggest clones take up roughly 16%. Material: blood. The receptors stem from a woman aged 40 to 55 with Graves' ophthalmopathy.

This clonotype appeared many times. V usage is TRBV20-1 and J usage is TRBJ1-2; D unclear. The CDR3 has 10 amino acids. The V gene lost 6 bases and the J gene lost 2 bases, with 4 bases spanning the gap. Germline V gene lookup returns CDR1 DFQATT and CDR2 SNEGSKA (reference sequence). The CDR3 nucleotides read TGCAGTGCCCCAAACTATGGCTACACCTTC. This encodes CSAPNYGYTF.

At least ten counts were recorded for this clonotype. The J gene is TRBJ1-1, the V gene TRBV7-9; a weak D match, TRBD1 (5 bases). Germline V gene lookup returns CDR1 SEHNR and CDR2 FQNEAQ (reference sequence). V lost 4 bases and J 5 bases, leaving 17 bases between the germline ends. The length of the CDR3 is 15 residues. This chain's CDR3 is CASSYLVGGSTEAFF. DNA of the CDR3: TGTGCCAGCAGCTACCTGGTCGGGGGGTCGACTGAAGCTTTCTTT.

In regard to this clonotype: An end of the junction differs from the germline gene, which may be a read error. The rearrangement links TRBV28 to TRBJ1-1, with D uncertain. From germline, CDR1 is MDHEN and CDR2 SYDVKM. This CDR3 has 12 residues. The CDR3 sequence is CASNLDPAEAYF. As DNA, the CDR3 is TGTGCCAGCAATTTAGATCCCGCTGAAGCTTACTTT.

V usage is TRBV12-3 or TRBV12-4 and J usage is TRBJ2-7, with 7 bases that match TRBD2. V lost 7 bases, J lost 4 bases, and 7 bases stayed unmatched. The CDR3 extends over 13 amino acids. As DNA, the CDR3 is TGTGCCAGCACTGGACTAGAATCGTACGAGCAGTACTTC. It translates to CASTGLESYEQYF.

This clonotype has at least ten counts. The chain has TRBV14 and TRBJ2-7; D call uncertain. V was cut by 1 base and J by 0 bases, with 10 bases left in between. The CDR3 consists of 15 residues. CDR1 and CDR2 from the germline V gene are SGHDN and FVKESK. CDR3 nucleotide sequence: TGTGCCAGCAGCCAAGTTACGGCCTACTCCTACGAGCAGTACTTC. It is translated as CASSQVTAYSYEQYF.

The chain couples TRBV24-1 to TRBJ1-1; D remains unclear. CDR1 and CDR2 from the germline V gene are KGHDR and SFDVKD. The CDR3 has 12 residues. V dropped 4 bases and J dropped 4 bases, with 6 bases sitting between them. DNA of the CDR3: TGTGCCACCAGTGAGGTTGGCACTGAAGCTTTCTTT. Protein product: CATSEVGTEAFF.

In this sample, this clonotype turned up many times. The chain uses TRBV5-1 and TRBJ1-1, with TRBD1 as a possible D gene (5 bases). V was trimmed by 0 bases and J by 0 bases, leaving 12 bases between them. Germline V gene data show CDR1 as SGHRS and CDR2 as YFSETQ. The CDR3 covers 16 residues. CDR3: CASSLEQVALNTEAFF. The CDR3 DNA follows: TGCGCCAGCAGCTTGGAACAGGTCGCCCTGAACACTGAAGCTTTCTTT.

This clonotype has at least ten counts. The chain has TRBV5-1 and TRBJ2-2, with D possibly TRBD1 on 6 matching bases. The germline V and J ends were trimmed by 2 bases and 3 bases, with 14 bases remaining between them. CDR3 length equals 16 residues. The germline CDR1 and CDR2 sequences are SGHRS and YFSETQ. This CDR3 reads CASSFTGSLDTGELFF. The CDR3 DNA reads TGCGCCAGCAGCTTTACAGGGTCCTTGGACACCGGGGAGCTGTTTTTT. Variable domain in full (rest from reference TRBV5-1 and TRBJ2-2): KAGVTQTPRYLIKTRGQQVTLSCSPISGHRSVSWYQQTPGQGLQFLFEYFSETQRNKGNFPGRFSGRQFSNSRSEMNVSTLELGDSALYLCASSFTGSLDTGELFFGEGSRLTVL.

This clonotype has ten or more counts. The genes are TRBV6-5 and TRBJ1-5; D is perhaps TRBD1 (5 bases). CDR3 length equals 13 residues. The V gene lost 7 bases and the J gene lost 7 bases, with 14 bases spanning the gap. Germline V gene data show CDR1 as MNHEY and CDR2 as SVGAGI. DNA for the CDR3: TGTGCCAGCATGCAGGGTAAAGGCCAGCCCCAGCATTTT. This encodes CASMQGKGQPQHF.

Many counts were recorded for this clonotype. The rearrangement joins TRBV14 to TRBJ2-3; tentatively, D is TRBD1 (5 bases). CDR3 length: 17 amino acids. The germline V and J ends were trimmed by 0 bases and 0 bases, with 13 bases remaining between them. CDR1 SGHDN and CDR2 FVKESK come from the germline V gene. CDR3 in amino acids: CASSQDRAGISTDTQYF. CDR3 DNA: TGTGCCAGCAGCCAAGATCGAGCAGGGATTAGCACAGATACGCAGTATTTT.

At least ten counts were recorded for this clonotype. This chain uses TRBV7-9 with TRBJ2-7; 12 bases match TRBD2. The CDR3 runs to 15 residues. V lost 5 bases, J lost 5 bases, and 7 bases stayed unmatched. Germline V lookup: CDR1 SEHNR, CDR2 FQNEAQ (reference sequence). In DNA, the CDR3 is TGTGCCAGCAGCGCTAGCGGGAGGGCCCTCCACGAGCAGTACTTC. Protein product: CASSASGRALHEQYF.

This clonotype was detected ten times or more. This sequence may be a read error, since a much larger clone differs from it by one base. This chain joins TRBV7-3 and TRBJ2-5; TRBD2 aligns across 11 bases. V dropped 5 bases and J dropped 2; count of bases not matched to a gene: 4. The CDR3 spans 15 residues. From germline, CDR1 is SGHTA and CDR2 FQGTGA. CDR3 amino acids: CASSAGLAVQETQYF. CDR3 bases: TGTGCCAGCAGCGCGGGACTAGCGGTTCAAGAGACCCAGTACTTC. The full variable domain, rest sourced from reference TRBV7-3 and TRBJ2-5, is GAGVSQTPSNKVTEKGKYVELRCDPISGHTALYWYRQSLGQGPEFLIYFQGTGAADDSGLPNDRFFAVRPEGSVSTLKIQRTERGDSAVYLCASSAGLAVQETQYFGPGTRLLVL.

This clonotype was picked up many times. The chain employs TRBV29-1 and TRBJ1-1; 9 bases fit TRBD1. V shed 6 bases and J 3 bases; nucleotides not matched to a gene: 8. The CDR3 sequence is 14 residues long. Germline V CDR1 and CDR2: SQVTM, ANQGSEA. The chain's CDR3 is CSVDYRGRDTEAFF. The CDR3 nucleotides read TGCAGCGTCGACTACAGGGGGCGAGACACTGAAGCTTTCTTT.

The gene calls are TRBV12-3 or TRBV12-4 and TRBJ2-5; D may match TRBD1 or TRBD2 (5 bases each). The V gene lost 2 bases and the J gene lost 5 bases, with 9 bases spanning the gap. This CDR3 contains 13 residues. The CDR3 sequence is CASSLFGDETQYF. In nucleotides, the CDR3 is TGTGCCAGCAGTTTATTTGGGGACGAGACCCAGTACTTC.

This clonotype has at least ten counts. This rearrangement joins TRBV30 to TRBJ2-2; the D is unclear. Deletions cut 1 base from V and 4 bases from J, with 13 bases between. CDR3 length: 15 amino acids. Germline V gives CDR1 GTSNPN, CDR2 SVGIG (reference sequence). CDR3 in DNA: TGTGCCTGGAGTGGGTCAGGAAGAGGCACCGGGGAGCTGTTTTTT. Protein: CAWSGSGRGTGELFF.

This clonotype has at least ten counts. The chain uses TRBV30 and TRBJ2-5; D possibly matches TRBD1 or TRBD2 (6 bases each). V lost 0 bases and J lost 3, with 17 bases in between. The germline V gene has CDR1 GTSNPN and CDR2 SVGIG (reference sequence). This CDR3 has 16 residues. In DNA form, the CDR3 reads TGTGCCTGGAGTGTAGAGGGTAGGGGGGCTGAAGAGACCCAGTACTTC. Its translation: CAWSVEGRGAEETQYF.

The chain uses TRBV6-1 and TRBJ2-7, with D perhaps given as TRBD1 or TRBD2 (6 bases each). V lost 6 bases, J lost 7 bases, and 13 bases lay in between. Germline V gene data show CDR1 as MNHNS and CDR2 as SASEGT. The length of the CDR3 is 12 residues. DNA for the CDR3: TGTGCCAGCAGCCGGGGGCGGTGGGAGCAGTACTTC. As protein: CASSRGRWEQYF.

Ten or more counts support this clonotype. The chain's CDR3 is CASSQEGLGNTEAFF. CDR3 DNA sequence: TGTGCCAGCAGCCAAGAGGGTTTGGGGAACACTGAAGCTTTCTTT. V is TRBV3-1 and J is TRBJ1-1, with D unresolved. V lost 0 bases and J 1 base, leaving 9 bases between the germline ends. This CDR3 has 15 residues. Germline-derived CDR1 and CDR2 are LGHDT and YNNKEL (reference sequence).

This clonotype was found many times. The genes are TRBV2 and TRBJ2-7; D unclear. This CDR3 has 13 residues. Trimming shortened V by 7 bases and J by 0 bases, and 10 bases separated the two germline ends. Germline CDR1 is SNHLY and CDR2 is FYNNEI. The CDR3 DNA is TGTGCCAGCAATGGAGTCCTCTCCTACGAGCAGTACTTC. Its translation: CASNGVLSYEQYF. Complete variable domain (other parts from reference TRBV2 and TRBJ2-7): EPEVTQTPSHQVTQMGQEVILRCVPISNHLYFYWYRQILGQKVEFLVSFYNNEISEKSEIFDDQFSVERPDGSNFTLKIRSTKLEDSAMYFCASNGVLSYEQYFGPGTRLTVT.

Many counts were recorded for this clonotype. The V call is TRBV7-2, the J call TRBJ2-2; perhaps TRBD2 as D (5 bases). The germline CDR1 and CDR2 sequences are SGHTA and FQGNSA. The CDR3 has 16 residues. V was clipped by 3 bases and J by 4 bases, with 15 bases between them. The CDR3 sequence is CASSLFLAIITGELFF. As DNA, the CDR3 is TGTGCCAGCAGCTTGTTTCTAGCCATTATCACCGGGGAGCTGTTTTTT.

This chain joins TRBV12-3 or TRBV12-4 and TRBJ2-7, with TRBD2 matching over 9 bases. This CDR3 is built from 14 residues. V shed 3 bases, J shed 6 bases, and the junction held 6 bases outside the gene matches. This CDR3 reads CASSLTGLAFEQYF. DNA for the CDR3: TGTGCCAGCAGTTTGACGGGACTAGCATTCGAGCAGTACTTC.

This clonotype occurred a few times. Germline and junction disagree at one end, which may indicate a read error. V gene TRBV6-1 combines with J gene TRBJ2-7; a possible D gene is TRBD2 (6 bases). CDR3 size: 14 residues. Per the germline V gene, CDR1 is MNHNS and CDR2 is SASEGT. The CDR3 is CASDQPEGSYEQSF. Written as DNA, the CDR3 is TGTGCCAGCGACCAGCCGGAGGGTTCCTACGAGCAGTCCTTC.

This clonotype came up many times. The rearrangement uses TRBV20-1 and TRBJ2-2; D is ambiguous. There are 13 residues in the CDR3. The V gene's germline CDR1 is DFQATT and CDR2 SNEGSKA (reference sequence). V was pared by 6 bases and J by 2 bases, with 10 bases between. For the CDR3, the DNA is TGCAGTGCGCTGAGAGCCAACACCGGGGAGCTGTTTTTT. It yields the protein CSALRANTGELFF.

This clonotype has a handful of counts. This may come from a read error, since a much larger clone is one base off. This chain connects TRBV4-2 to TRBJ1-1; TRBD1 agrees at 9 bases. Germline V gene data show CDR1 as LGHNA and CDR2 as YNFKEQ. This CDR3 has 15 amino acids. In nucleotides, the CDR3 is TGTGTCAGCAGCCAAGGTCCGGGACAGGGCACTGAAGCTTTCTTT. It specifies CVSSQGPGQGTEAFF.

This clonotype was picked up many times. This rearrangement joins TRBV28 to TRBJ2-7, with 7 bases fitting TRBD1. This CDR3 is 13 amino acids long. After removal of 7 bases from V and 1 base from J, the junction contained 4 bases not matched to a gene. Germline CDR1 reads MDHEN; CDR2 reads SYDVKM. The CDR3: CASTETGSYEQYF. The DNA of the CDR3 is TGTGCCAGCACCGAGACAGGGTCCTACGAGCAGTACTTC.

This clonotype was observed many times. This chain links TRBV6-5 with TRBJ2-7, with D tentatively TRBD1 (5 bases). Between the trimmed V and J ends, which lost 3 bases and 1 base, there was a span of 10 bases. Germline loops: CDR1 MNHEY, CDR2 SVGAGI. The CDR3 runs 14 residues. The CDR3 DNA reads as TGTGCCAGCAGTTATACGACAGAATCCTACGAGCAGTACTTC. Its translation: CASSYTTESYEQYF.

This clonotype was detected ten times or more. V is TRBV27 and J is TRBJ1-1, with 8 bases lining up with TRBD1. The germline gives CDR1 MNHEY, CDR2 SMNVEV (reference sequence). J gave up 8 bases and V 4 bases, and 3 bases lay outside the gene matches. The CDR3 sequence is 12 residues long. CDR3 DNA: TGTGCCAGCAGTTCGGACAGGGTAGAAGCTTTCTTT. Translated: CASSSDRVEAFF.

This clonotype was detected many times. The chain carries TRBV5-1 and TRBJ2-7; D gene uncertain. Germline CDR1 and CDR2: SGHRS and YFSETQ. The CDR3 loop spans 12 amino acids. V lost 4 bases and J 2 bases, leaving 7 bases between the germline ends. The CDR3 sequence: CASSPSTYEQYF. DNA for the CDR3: TGCGCCAGCAGCCCGTCAACCTACGAGCAGTACTTC.